The 14 T cell receptor beta chains below come from one sample, sequenced in a study of cytomegalovirus exposure and HLA in healthy donors. It was with 60 Vbeta and 13 Jbeta primers that the PCR ran. Produced via immunoSEQ multiplex PCR; TCRdb's table is partial and in-frame only. The data contain 85,000 to 130,000 clones, roughly 83% of them singletons. Sequenced input: PBMCs. These receptors came from a female donor in good health and CMV-seropositive.

This clone was counted once. The J gene is TRBJ1-3, the V gene TRBV7-9; 9 bases align to TRBD1. After removal of 6 bases from V and 2 bases from J, the junction contained 11 bases not matched to a gene. This CDR3 is built from 17 residues. Germline loops: CDR1 SEHNR, CDR2 FQNEAQ (reference sequence). This chain's CDR3 is CASSSTGGTGPGNTIYF. CDR3 DNA sequence: TGTGCCAGCAGTTCCACGGGGGGGACAGGGCCTGGAAACACCATATATTTT. Full variable domain (rest looked up from reference TRBV7-9 and TRBJ1-3): DTGVSQNPRHKITKRGQNVTFRCDPISEHNRLYWYRQTLGQGPEFLTYFQNEAQLEKSRLLSDRFSAERPKGSFSTLEIQRTEQGDSAMYLCASSSTGGTGPGNTIYFGEGSWLTVV.

The V and J genes are TRBV11-3 and TRBJ1-5; 7 positions agree with TRBD1. This CDR3 has 16 amino acids. CDR1 SGHNT and CDR2 YENEEA come from the germline V gene. The trim removed 1 base at V and 7 bases at J, leaving 10 bases unmatched. This CDR3 reads CASSLGNRGVKQPQHF. DNA for the CDR3: TGTGCCAGCAGCTTAGGAAACAGGGGTGTGAAACAGCCCCAGCATTTT.

This clone was detected once. This chain connects TRBV9 to TRBJ1-2; 7 bases are a match to TRBD1. Trimming took 0 bases from V and 6 from J; bases not matched to a gene: 5. The CDR3 contains 14 residues. Germline V gene data show CDR1 as SGDLS and CDR2 as YYNGEE. CDR3 region: CASSVGPGGNGYTF. CDR3 bases: TGTGCCAGCAGCGTAGGGCCAGGGGGTAATGGCTACACCTTC. The entire variable domain, with the rest obtained from reference TRBV9 and TRBJ1-2, is as follows: DSGVTQTPKHLITATGQRVTLRCSPRSGDLSVYWYQQSLDQGLQFLIQYYNGEERAKGNILERFSAQQFPDLHSELNLSSLELGDSALYFCASSVGPGGNGYTFGSGTRLTVV.

The J gene is TRBJ1-1, the V gene TRBV29-1; D is undetermined. Deletions cut 7 bases from V and 0 bases from J, with 12 bases between. The CDR3 runs 13 residues. Germline V CDR1 and CDR2: SQVTM, ANQGSEA. DNA for the CDR3: TGCAGCGGAGTGGGCCCTATGAACACTGAAGCTTTCTTT. Its translation is CSGVGPMNTEAFF.

A few counts support this clone. The rearrangement joins TRBV27 to TRBJ2-1; 10 bases agree with TRBD2. The CDR3 is 16 residues long. J gave up 8 bases and V 8 bases, and 15 bases lay outside the gene matches. CDR1 and CDR2 (germline): MNHEY, SMNVEV (reference sequence). CDR3 bases: TGTGCCAGCCTTGACTTAGCGGGAGGCATTACGGATGAGCAGTTCTTC. This gives the protein CASLDLAGGITDEQFF.

The genes are TRBV6-5 and TRBJ2-3, with 9 positions matching TRBD1. The CDR3 spans 15 residues. J was trimmed by 4 bases and V by 2 bases; bases with no gene match: 4. CDR1 MNHEY and CDR2 SVGAGI come from the germline V gene. This CDR3 is CASSYGDRVPDTQYF. CDR3 nucleotides: TGTGCCAGCAGTTACGGGGACAGGGTACCAGATACGCAGTATTTT.

The rearrangement links TRBV5-6 to TRBJ2-1, with 8 bases identical to TRBD1. CDR3 length: 15 residues. After removal of 6 bases from V and 8 bases from J, the junction contained 13 bases not matched to a gene. Looked up from germline, CDR1 is SGHDT and CDR2 is YYEEEE. The chain's CDR3 is CASTLTGASHDEQFF. Here the CDR3 DNA reads TGTGCCAGCACCCTGACAGGGGCTTCACACGATGAGCAGTTCTTC.

This chain uses TRBV18 with TRBJ1-2, with unresolved D. V was pared by 3 bases and J by 2 bases, with 10 bases between. Germline CDR1 reads KGHSH; CDR2 reads LQKENI. This CDR3 is built from 14 residues. The CDR3 bases are TGTGCCAGCTCACCTCTGCCAGAAAACTATGGCTACACCTTC. It yields the protein CASSPLPENYGYTF.

J is TRBJ1-2 and V is TRBV11-2, with 10 bases identical to TRBD1. The CDR3 extends over 14 amino acids. Unmatched junction bases numbered 2, after V lost 4 bases and J lost 3 bases. Germline V gives CDR1 SGHAT, CDR2 FQNNGV. Here the CDR3 DNA reads TGTGCCAGCAGCTGGGACAGGGGAGACTATGGCTACACCTTC. Translated: CASSWDRGDYGYTF.

This clone was counted a few times. This chain uses TRBV7-2 with TRBJ1-2, with D maybe TRBD1 (5 bases). V lost 5 bases to trimming and J lost 5 bases, with 12 bases between them. The germline V gene encodes CDR1 SGHTA and CDR2 FQGNSA. The length of the CDR3 is 13 residues. In nucleotides, the CDR3 is TGTGCCAGCAGCCCAGGGTCAGAATATGGCTACACCTTC. Translating it yields CASSPGSEYGYTF.

On this clone: The junction differs from germline at one of its ends, possibly a read error. This chain links TRBV7-9 with TRBJ2-1; 7 bases are shared with TRBD1. Germline V CDR1 and CDR2: SEHNR, FQNEAQ (reference sequence). CDR3 size: 17 residues. In nucleotides, the CDR3 is TGTTCCAGCAGCATGCCGACAGGGCCAAGCTCCTACAATGAGCAGTTCTTC. Residues: CSSSMPTGPSSYNEQFF.

This rearrangement joins TRBV6-5 to TRBJ1-6, with 8 bases fitting TRBD1. The CDR3 sequence is 15 residues long. Germline CDR1 is MNHEY and CDR2 is SVGAGI. V was clipped by 2 bases and J by 7 bases; unmatched bases: 4. CDR3 DNA sequence: TGTGCCAGCAGTTACGGACAGGGAGTAAATTCACCCCTCCACTTT. This sequence encodes CASSYGQGVNSPLHF.

This chain connects TRBV5-4 to TRBJ2-2; 7 bases match TRBD1. Per germline, CDR1 SGHNT and CDR2 YYREEE (reference sequence). The junction had 4 bases not matched to a gene; V was cut back by 4 bases and J by 1 base. The CDR3 is 15 residues long. The CDR3 reads CASSQWDRNTGELFF. Here the CDR3 DNA reads TGTGCCAGCAGCCAGTGGGACAGGAACACCGGGGAGCTGTTTTTT.

The rearrangement uses TRBV5-4 and TRBJ2-2, with 8 bases aligning to TRBD1. CDR1 and CDR2 (germline): SGHNT, YYREEE (reference sequence). The CDR3 is 15 residues long. Trimming took 4 bases from V and 4 from J; bases not matched to a gene: 6. CDR3 sequence reads: CASSAGTGLTGELFF. The CDR3 bases are TGTGCCAGCAGCGCCGGGACAGGTCTCACCGGGGAGCTGTTTTTT.